The 11 T cell receptor beta chains listed next were all sequenced from one sample in a study of blood T cell repertoires in COVID-19. Repertoires were generated with immunoSEQ multiplex PCR, while TCRdb's copy carries only in-frame clones and drops some. The sample lists approximately 44,000 clones, approximately 89% seen once, with about 27% in the top ten. The sequenced sample was peripheral blood. These receptors all stem from a woman older than 75 with acute or convalescent COVID-19.

This chain uses TRBV30 with TRBJ1-1; D is unclear. Between the trimmed V and J ends, which lost 2 bases and 1 base, there was a span of 8 bases. Germline lookup yields CDR1 GTSNPN and CDR2 SVGIG (reference sequence). CDR3 length equals 13 residues. The CDR3 DNA reads as TGTGCCTGGAGTATGCGGGCGAACACTGAAGCTTTCTTT. It yields the protein CAWSMRANTEAFF.

The rearrangement links TRBV7-9 to TRBJ2-1, with 11 bases lining up with TRBD2. The germline gives CDR1 SEHNR, CDR2 FQNEAQ (reference sequence). This CDR3 is 15 amino acids long. The ends lost 3 bases at V and 8 bases at J; junction bases unmatched: 6. CDR3 DNA: TGTGCCAGCAGCTTGGGACTAGCGGAGAAGGATGAGCAGTTCTTC. This gives the protein CASSLGLAEKDEQFF.

In this sample, this clone turned up once. The chain combines TRBV10-3 with TRBJ2-5, with D perhaps TRBD1 (6 bases). CDR3 length: 14 residues. V was shortened by 6 bases and J by 0 bases, with 11 bases between the two germline ends. Germline V gives CDR1 ENHRY, CDR2 SYGVKD. This CDR3 reads CAIRDSNHQETQYF. As DNA, the CDR3 is TGTGCCATCAGGGACAGTAACCACCAAGAGACCCAGTACTTC.

CDR3: CASSLRGQGRGSQPQHF. CDR3 bases: TGTGCCAGCAGCTTACGAGGACAGGGTCGAGGAAGTCAGCCCCAGCATTTT. The chain combines TRBV13 with TRBJ1-5; 8 nucleotides align to TRBD1. This CDR3 contains 17 residues. V shed 2 bases, J shed 6 bases, and the junction held 12 bases outside the gene matches. Germline V lookup: CDR1 PRHDT, CDR2 FYEKMQ (reference sequence).

The chain employs TRBV11-2 and TRBJ2-7; the match to TRBD1 covers 7 bases. The CDR3 runs to 15 residues. Germline values: CDR1 SGHAT, CDR2 FQNNGV. The ends lost 6 bases at V and 6 bases at J; junction bases unmatched: 14. CDR3 nucleotide sequence: TGTGCCAGCAGTATTATTGATTGGGACAGCTCCGAGCAGTACGTC. Its translation is CASSIIDWDSSEQYV.

The chain joins TRBV7-6 to TRBJ2-1, with 9 bases aligning to TRBD2. The junction had 11 bases not matched to a gene; V was cut back by 1 base and J by 10 bases. The CDR3 contains 16 residues. CDR1 and CDR2 from the germline V gene are SGHVS and FNYEAQ. CDR3 DNA: TGTGCCAGCAGCTTAGGCCCTAGCGGGGCCGGGGGAGAGCAGTTCTTC. Protein sequence: CASSLGPSGAGGEQFF. The whole variable domain, filled in from reference TRBV7-6 and TRBJ2-1, reads GAGVSQSPRYKVTKRGQDVALRCDPISGHVSLYWYRQALGQGPEFLTYFNYEAQQDKSGLPNDRFSAERPEGSISTLTIQRTEQRDSAMYRCASSLGPSGAGGEQFFGPGTRLTVL.

V and J are TRBV5-1 and TRBJ1-2, with D tentatively TRBD1 (6 bases). This CDR3 spans 13 amino acids. Per germline, CDR1 SGHRS and CDR2 YFSETQ. The ends were cut back, 0 bases at V and 6 bases at J, with 9 bases in the middle. The CDR3 is CASSLEAGDGYTF. The CDR3 DNA sequence: TGCGCCAGCAGCTTGGAGGCAGGGGATGGCTACACCTTC.

The rearrangement links TRBV19 to TRBJ1-5; D is possibly TRBD1 (6 bases). The CDR3 totals 14 residues. The germline V gene encodes CDR1 LNHDA and CDR2 SQIVND (reference sequence). The V end lost 3 bases, the J end lost 6 bases, and 12 bases lay between the germline ends. CDR3 bases: TGTGCCAGTAGTATTTCAGGGGAGCGTCAGCCCCAGCATTTT. Translating gives CASSISGERQPQHF.

The chain carries TRBV7-9 and TRBJ2-3, with D perhaps matching TRBD1 (6 bases). Germline V CDR1 and CDR2: SEHNR, FQNEAQ (reference sequence). V lost 5 bases and J lost 3, with 12 bases in between. The CDR3 runs to 14 residues. CDR3 region: CASSPDRRTDTQYF. The CDR3 DNA sequence: TGTGCCAGCAGCCCCGACAGGAGAACAGATACGCAGTATTTT.

The chain uses TRBV27 and TRBJ1-4, with D maybe TRBD1 (5 bases). CDR1 is MNHEY and CDR2 is SMNVEV in the germline V gene (reference sequence). There are 11 residues in the CDR3. With 6 bases removed from V and 8 bases from J, the gap between germline ends came to 7 bases. This chain's CDR3 is CASRTDEKLFF. CDR3 nucleotide sequence: TGTGCCAGCAGGACAGACGAAAAACTGTTTTTT.

The V gene is TRBV6-8, the J gene TRBJ2-5, with 7 bases lining up with TRBD1. CDR3 length: 14 residues. Germline lookup yields CDR1 MNHGY and CDR2 SAAAGT. Trimming removed 5 bases from V and 2 bases from J; junction bases left unmatched: 5. The CDR3 is CASSTRQGQETQYF. In nucleotides, the CDR3 is TGTGCCAGCAGTACTCGACAGGGACAAGAGACCCAGTACTTC.